The T cell receptor (beta chain) under discussion was sequenced for a study of T cells in localized non-small cell lung cancer. Findings of the study overall: Tumor showed lower T cell clonality than uninvolved adjacent lung, where it was highest. Adjacent lung had a median about 60 of the 100 largest tumor clones. Blood T cell density predicted longer survival; adjacent-lung clonality, shorter. Heterogeneity remains possible because sequencing was limited to only one tumor region.

The CDR3 runs to 13 residues. Trimming cost V 4 bases and J 5 bases, with 11 bases left between them. Germline lookup yields CDR1 SEHNR and CDR2 FQNEAQ (reference sequence). Clones were sequenced by immunoSEQ multiplex PCR, and TCRdb holds only the in-frame ones, with some missing. The repertoire holds tens of thousands of clones, with roughly 80% as singletons. Note on this clone: Its antigen is not known.

V is TRBV7-9 and J is TRBJ2-5, with D possibly being TRBD2 (5 bases). Source: PBMCs, taken before any cancer treatment. The sequence derives from a man aged 40 to 70 with stage II squamous cell lung carcinoma. CDR3 nucleotides: TGTGCCAGCAGCTCCGGGTGGGAGGAGACCCAGTACTTC. It codes for CASSSGWEETQYF.